The clone carrying this TCR beta chain was observed once. The antigen remains undetermined. V was clipped by 2 bases and J by 3 bases; unmatched bases: 6. The CDR3 is 15 amino acids. Germline CDR1 is SNHLY and CDR2 is FYNNEI. This sample is drawn from a study of T cell responses to AZD1222 COVID-19 vaccine. Generated by immunoSEQ multiplex PCR, the TCRdb table keeps only in-frame clones and is missing some. The sample lists 180,000 or so clones, 85% to 90% occurring once. Study results and limitations: It should be noted that donors were predominantly white British and more often female, and clonal diversity was possibly underestimated. Spike-specific TCR breadth and depth both grew after two AZD1222 doses. Unmutated regions of variants are reportedly targeted by nearly half of spike-specific TCRs. The span of vaccine-associated CD4 TCRs extended across spike, with dominance at 160-218 and 743-854.

Sample: peripheral blood, taken on day 0 of AZD1222 vaccination. V usage is TRBV2 and J usage is TRBJ1-2; 7 nucleotides align to TRBD1. This clonotype originated in an adult in good health. The CDR3 reads CASSEFVRGDYGYTF. DNA for the CDR3: TGTGCCAGCAGTGAATTCGTCAGGGGGGACTATGGCTACACCTTC.